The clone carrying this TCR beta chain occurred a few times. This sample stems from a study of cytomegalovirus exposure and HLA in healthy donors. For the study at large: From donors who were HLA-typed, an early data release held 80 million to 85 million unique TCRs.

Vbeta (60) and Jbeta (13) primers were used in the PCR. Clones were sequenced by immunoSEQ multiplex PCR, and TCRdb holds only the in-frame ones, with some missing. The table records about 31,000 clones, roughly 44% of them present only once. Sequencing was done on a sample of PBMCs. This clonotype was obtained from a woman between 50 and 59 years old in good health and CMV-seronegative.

Here the CDR3 reads CAWTGDSYEQYF. CDR3 nucleotide sequence: TGTGCCTGGACGGGGGACTCCTACGAGCAGTACTTC. The chain is built from TRBV30 and TRBJ2-7; D is perhaps TRBD2 (6 bases). Trimming stripped 4 bases from V and 0 bases from J, with 7 bases between. The CDR3 spans 12 residues. CDR1 is GTSNPN and CDR2 is SVGIG in the germline V gene (reference sequence).